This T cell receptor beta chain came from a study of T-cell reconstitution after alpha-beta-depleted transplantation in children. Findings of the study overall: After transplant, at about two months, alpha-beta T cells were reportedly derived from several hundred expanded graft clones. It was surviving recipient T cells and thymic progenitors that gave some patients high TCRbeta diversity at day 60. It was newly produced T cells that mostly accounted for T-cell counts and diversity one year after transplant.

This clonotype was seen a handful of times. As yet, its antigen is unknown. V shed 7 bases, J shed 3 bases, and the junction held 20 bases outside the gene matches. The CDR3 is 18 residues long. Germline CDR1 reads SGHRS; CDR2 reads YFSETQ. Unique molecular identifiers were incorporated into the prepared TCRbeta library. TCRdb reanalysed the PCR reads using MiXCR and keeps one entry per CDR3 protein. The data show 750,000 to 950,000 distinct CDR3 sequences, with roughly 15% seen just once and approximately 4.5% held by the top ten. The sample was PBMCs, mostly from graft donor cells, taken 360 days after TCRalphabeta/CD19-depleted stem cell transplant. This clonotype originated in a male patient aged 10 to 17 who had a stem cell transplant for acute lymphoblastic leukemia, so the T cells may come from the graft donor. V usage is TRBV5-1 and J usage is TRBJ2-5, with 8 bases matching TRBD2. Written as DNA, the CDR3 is TGCGCCAGCCAAGGATCGGGCGGGAGGAATCCCACCAAAGAGACCCAGTACTTC. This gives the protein CASQGSGGRNPTKETQYF. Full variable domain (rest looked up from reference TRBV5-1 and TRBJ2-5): KAGVTQTPRYLIKTRGQQVTLSCSPISGHRSVSWYQQTPGQGLQFLFEYFSETQRNKGNFPGRFSGRQFSNSRSEMNVSTLELGDSALYLCASQGSGGRNPTKETQYFGPGTRLLVL.